This T cell receptor beta chain was recorded in a study of shared clonotypes between healthy human individuals. Study context: A couple of women and a few men aged 18 to 49 made up the donors.

The V gene end was trimmed by 4 bases and the J gene end by 3 bases; junction bases not matched to a gene: 8. The CDR3 runs 15 residues. Germline CDR1 reads SGHNT; CDR2 reads YYREEE (reference sequence). As to this clone: Its specificity is unknown.

Per the authors' pipeline: Because ImmunoSEQ provided only junction sequences with no quality scores, the filtering differed. Produced via immunoSEQ multiplex PCR; TCRdb's table is partial and in-frame only. The V and J calls and clone size are taken from that table; D and trimming were inferred from the DNA. The sample records roughly 2.5 million clones, 90% to 95% being singletons. Whole-study findings and limits: Measured sharing among donors was expected to vary with sequencing depth. Large depth notwithstanding, sorted-subset sequencing proved incomplete by rarefaction.

The rearrangement links TRBV5-4 to TRBJ2-3; 7 nucleotides line up with TRBD1. The sequence derives from a young man in good health. Sequencing was performed on naive CD4+ T cells sorted from blood. Subset specified: CD45RA+ positively selected. The CDR3 region has the DNA TGTGCCAGCAGCCCATACAGGGGAAAGACAGATACGCAGTATTTT. This codes for CASSPYRGKTDTQYF.